The 8 T cell receptor beta chains in this list originate from one sample, sequenced in a study of blood T cell repertoires in COVID-19. This table comes from immunoSEQ multiplex PCR, and its TCRdb copy is limited to in-frame clones, with some not included. The sample comprises some 130,000 clones, 65% to 90% of which are singletons, and approximately 2.3% rests with the top ten. The sequenced sample was PBMCs or T cells enriched from blood (not recorded which). Every receptor here comes from a woman aged 45-59 years who had recovered from COVID-19.

Here the CDR3 reads CASSQLSSTGELFF. CDR3 coding DNA: TGTGCCAGCAGCCAATTATCTAGCACCGGGGAGCTGTTTTTT. The chain joins TRBV16 to TRBJ2-2; D uncertain. This CDR3 has 14 amino acids. Germline assignment: CDR1 KGHSY and CDR2 FQNENV. The V end was cut by 1 base, the J end by 4 bases, with 7 bases between.

The chain couples TRBV25-1 to TRBJ2-6; D perhaps matches TRBD2 (5 bases). V was shortened by 4 bases and J by 2 bases, with 15 bases between the two germline ends. CDR3 length: 17 amino acids. Germline CDR1 reads MGHDK; CDR2 reads SYGVNS. CDR3 loop: CASSGSTTRPGANVLTF. Here the CDR3 DNA reads TGTGCCAGCAGTGGGTCGACAACTAGGCCTGGGGCCAACGTCCTGACTTTC. The entire variable domain, with the rest obtained from reference TRBV25-1 and TRBJ2-6, is as follows: EADIYQTPRYLVIGTGKKITLECSQTMGHDKMYWYQQDPGMELHLIHYSYGVNSTEKGDLSSESTVSRIRTEHFPLTLESARPSHTSQYLCASSGSTTRPGANVLTFGAGSRLTVL.

This chain links TRBV7-9 with TRBJ1-3, with a tentative D call TRBD1 (5 bases). The V gene lost 3 bases and the J gene lost 2 bases, with 8 bases spanning the gap. The CDR3 spans 14 residues. Germline CDR1 SEHNR, CDR2 FQNEAQ (reference sequence). CDR3 sequence: CASSFRGAGNTIYF. The CDR3 DNA is TGTGCCAGCAGCTTCCGGGGGGCTGGAAACACCATATATTTT.

This clone was observed once. The CDR3 sequence: CASSFDRETQYF. The CDR3 region has the DNA TGTGCCAGCAGCTTCGACAGAGAGACCCAGTACTTC. V is TRBV5-4 and J is TRBJ2-5; a weak D match, TRBD1 (5 bases). Germline values: CDR1 SGHNT, CDR2 YYREEE (reference sequence). Trimming took off 2 bases at V and 4 bases at J, with 6 bases between the two ends. The CDR3 loop spans 12 amino acids.

This rearrangement joins TRBV27 to TRBJ2-7; 7 nucleotides align to TRBD2. The V and J ends lost 0 bases and 5 bases, in that order; junction bases with no gene match: 7. The CDR3 is 15 residues long. CDR1 is MNHEY and CDR2 is SMNVEV in the germline V gene (reference sequence). The chain's CDR3 is CASSLSRGETHEQYF. CDR3 DNA sequence: TGTGCCAGCAGTTTATCCCGGGGGGAGACCCACGAGCAGTACTTC.

This chain links TRBV9 with TRBJ1-1; D not resolved. This CDR3 region has 14 residues. Germline V CDR1 and CDR2: SGDLS, YYNGEE. The germline V and J ends were trimmed by 5 bases and 5 bases, with 16 bases remaining between them. CDR3 bases: TGTGCCAGCAGTAGGGAGGGTATGGGGACTGAAGCTTTCTTT. Amino acid sequence: CASSREGMGTEAFF.

This chain joins TRBV10-3 and TRBJ1-2; D uncertain. Germline CDR1 and CDR2: ENHRY and SYGVKD. The CDR3 runs 11 residues. The germline V and J ends were trimmed by 2 bases and 8 bases, with 6 bases remaining between them. The CDR3 sequence is CAISERAGYTF. In nucleotides, the CDR3 is TGTGCCATCAGTGAGCGTGCGGGCTACACCTTC.

This sequence joins TRBV18 and TRBJ2-7; 10 nucleotides line up with TRBD1. The germline V gene encodes CDR1 KGHSH and CDR2 LQKENI. Losses at the gene ends were 6 bases for V and 6 bases for J; bases not matched to a gene: 14. This CDR3 is 16 amino acids long. The CDR3 bases are TGTGCCAGCTCGGGGTCAGTCCCGGGACAGGGGCGCGAGCAGTACTTC. Translating it yields CASSGSVPGQGREQYF.